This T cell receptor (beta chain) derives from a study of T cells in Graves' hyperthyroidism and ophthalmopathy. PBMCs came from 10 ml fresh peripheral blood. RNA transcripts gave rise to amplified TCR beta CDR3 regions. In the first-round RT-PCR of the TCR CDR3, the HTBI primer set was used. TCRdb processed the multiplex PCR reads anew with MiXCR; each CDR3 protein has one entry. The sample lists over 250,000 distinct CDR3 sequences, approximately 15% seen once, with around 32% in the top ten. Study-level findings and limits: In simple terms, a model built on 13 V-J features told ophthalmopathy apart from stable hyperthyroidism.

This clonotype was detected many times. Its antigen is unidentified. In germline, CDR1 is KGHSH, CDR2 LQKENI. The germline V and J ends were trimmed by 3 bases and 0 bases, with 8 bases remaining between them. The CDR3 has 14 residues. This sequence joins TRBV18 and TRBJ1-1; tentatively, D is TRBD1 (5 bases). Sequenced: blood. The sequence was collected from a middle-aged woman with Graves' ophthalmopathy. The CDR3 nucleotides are TGTGCCAGCTCACCGACAGAGCTGAACACTGAAGCTTTCTTT. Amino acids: CASSPTELNTEAFF.